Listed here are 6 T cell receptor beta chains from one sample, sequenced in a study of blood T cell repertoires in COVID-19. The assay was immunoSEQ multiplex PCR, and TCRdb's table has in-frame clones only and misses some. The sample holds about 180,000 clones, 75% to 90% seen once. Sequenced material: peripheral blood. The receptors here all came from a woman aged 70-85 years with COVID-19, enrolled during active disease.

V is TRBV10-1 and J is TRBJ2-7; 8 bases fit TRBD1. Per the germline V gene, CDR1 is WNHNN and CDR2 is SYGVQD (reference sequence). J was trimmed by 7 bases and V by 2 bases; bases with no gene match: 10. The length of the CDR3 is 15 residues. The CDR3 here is CASSERGQGAREQYF. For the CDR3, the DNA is TGCGCCAGCAGTGAGAGAGGGCAGGGGGCGCGGGAGCAGTACTTC.

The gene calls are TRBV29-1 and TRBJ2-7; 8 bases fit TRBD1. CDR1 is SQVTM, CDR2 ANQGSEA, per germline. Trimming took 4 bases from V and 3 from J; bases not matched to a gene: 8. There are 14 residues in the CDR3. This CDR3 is CSVAADRGVYEQYF. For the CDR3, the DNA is TGCAGCGTTGCTGCTGACAGGGGAGTCTACGAGCAGTACTTC.

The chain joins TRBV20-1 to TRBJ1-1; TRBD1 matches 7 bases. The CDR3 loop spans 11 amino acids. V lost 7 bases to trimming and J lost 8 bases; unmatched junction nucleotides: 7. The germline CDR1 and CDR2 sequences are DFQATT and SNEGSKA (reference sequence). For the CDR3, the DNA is TGCAGTGTCGGGACAGCTCGAGAAGCTTTCTTT. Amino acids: CSVGTAREAFF.

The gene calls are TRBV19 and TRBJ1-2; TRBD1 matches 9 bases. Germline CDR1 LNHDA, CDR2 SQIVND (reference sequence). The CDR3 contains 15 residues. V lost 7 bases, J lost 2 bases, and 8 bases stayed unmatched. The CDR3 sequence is CASMDRGGFNYGYTF. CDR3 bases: TGTGCCAGTATGGACAGGGGAGGCTTCAACTATGGCTACACCTTC.

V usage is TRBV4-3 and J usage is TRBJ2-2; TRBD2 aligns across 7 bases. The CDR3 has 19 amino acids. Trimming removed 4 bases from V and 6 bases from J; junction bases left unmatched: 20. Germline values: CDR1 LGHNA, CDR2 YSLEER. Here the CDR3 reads CASSLRTGASGRGAGELFF. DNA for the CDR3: TGCGCCAGCAGCCTAAGAACTGGGGCTAGCGGAAGGGGAGCCGGGGAGCTGTTTTTT.

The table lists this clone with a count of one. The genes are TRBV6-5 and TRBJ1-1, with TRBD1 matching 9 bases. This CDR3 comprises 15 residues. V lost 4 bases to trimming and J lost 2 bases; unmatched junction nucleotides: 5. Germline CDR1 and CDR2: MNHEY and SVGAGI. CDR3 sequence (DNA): TGTGCCAGCAGTTTAAACAGGGGGCTCAACACTGAAGCTTTCTTT. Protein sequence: CASSLNRGLNTEAFF.